A single T cell receptor (beta chain) is shown here with its context. Libraries were prepared by immunoSEQ multiplex PCR; TCRdb keeps only in-frame clonotypes and omits some of them. The data hold some 81,000 clones, with 80% to 90% observed a single time. Noted time point: blood 4 weeks post-SBRT, at nephrectomy. Specified treatment: 15 Gy SBRT to primary tumor, nephrectomy 4 weeks later. Nephrectomy followed 15 Gy stereotactic body radiation by 4 weeks. The source of the sample is a study of radiation and T cells in renal cell carcinoma. The clonotype originates from a woman aged 70-85 years with renal cell carcinoma. Specimen: blood, collected from a patient whose treatment included radiotherapy and nephrectomy.

CDR3 DNA: TGTGCCAGCAGTTCCGGGACAGCCACCGAGCAGTACTTC. Its protein product is CASSSGTATEQYF. This rearrangement joins TRBV28 to TRBJ2-7; 7 bases are shared with TRBD1. J gave up 6 bases and V 4 bases, and 6 bases lay outside the gene matches. The germline CDR1 and CDR2 sequences are MDHEN and SYDVKM. The CDR3 length is 13 residues.